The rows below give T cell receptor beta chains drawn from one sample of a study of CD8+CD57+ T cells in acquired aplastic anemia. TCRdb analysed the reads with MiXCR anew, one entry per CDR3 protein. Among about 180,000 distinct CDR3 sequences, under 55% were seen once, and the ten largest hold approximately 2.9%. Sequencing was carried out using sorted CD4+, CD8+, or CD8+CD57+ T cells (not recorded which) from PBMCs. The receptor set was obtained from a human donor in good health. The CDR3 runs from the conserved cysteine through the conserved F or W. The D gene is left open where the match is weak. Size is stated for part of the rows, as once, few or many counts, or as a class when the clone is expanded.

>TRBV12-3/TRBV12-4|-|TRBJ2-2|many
TGTGCCAGCACCCCGGGATTGAACACCGGGGAGCTGTTTTTT
CASTPGLNTGELFF
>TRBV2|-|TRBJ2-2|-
TGTGCCAGCAGTGAAAGTAGGAACGCCGGGGAGCTGTTTTTT
CASSESRNAGELFF
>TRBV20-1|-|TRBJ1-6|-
TGCAGTGCTAGATTGCCGGGGCCAAACGATTCACCCCTCCACTTT
CSARLPGPNDSPLHF
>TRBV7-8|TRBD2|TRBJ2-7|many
TGTGCCAGCAGCTTAGATGGTAGCGGGAGATACGAGCAGTACTTC
CASSLDGSGRYEQYF
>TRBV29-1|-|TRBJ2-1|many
TGCAGCACTAGTAGAGGGGCGAGCTACAATGAGCAGTTCTTC
CSTSRGASYNEQFF
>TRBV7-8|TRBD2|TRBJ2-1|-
TGTGCCAGCAGCTCAGCGGGAGTTTCCTACAATGAGCAGTTCTTC
CASSSAGVSYNEQFF
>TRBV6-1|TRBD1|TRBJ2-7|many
TGTGCCAGCAGAACGGGACAGCCAAACTCCTACGAGCAGTACTTC
CASRTGQPNSYEQYF
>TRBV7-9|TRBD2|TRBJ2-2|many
TGTGCCAGCAGCTTATACGCTAGCGGGAACACCGGGGAGCTGTTTTTT
CASSLYASGNTGELFF
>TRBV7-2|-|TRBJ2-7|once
TGTGCCAGCAGCCGCAGGGAGACTTACGAGCAGTACTTC
CASSRRETYEQYF
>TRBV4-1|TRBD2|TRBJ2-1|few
TGCGCCAGCAGCCAAGTTAGGGCGACTAGCGGGAGGGTGAGATACAATGAGCAGTTCTTC
CASSQVRATSGRVRYNEQFF
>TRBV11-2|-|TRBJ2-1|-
TGTGCCAGCAGCCTCGCCTGGAGGTCCCGGTACAATGAGCAGTTCTTC
CASSLAWRSRYNEQFF
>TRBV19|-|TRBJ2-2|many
TGTGCCAGTAGTATTCAGGGCGGCAGGGAGCTGTTTTTT
CASSIQGGRELFF
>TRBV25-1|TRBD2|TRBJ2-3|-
TGTGCCAGCAGTCTCAGGAGACTAGCGGAGGGCCAGTATTTT
CASSLRRLAEGQYF
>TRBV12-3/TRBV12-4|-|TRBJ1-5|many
TGTGCCAGCAGTTTAGGGGCAGGCAATCAGCCCCAGCATTTT
CASSLGAGNQPQHF
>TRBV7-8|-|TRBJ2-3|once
TGTGCCAGCAGCTCCGGGGCGACGATTAGCACAGATACGCAGTATTTT
CASSSGATISTDTQYF
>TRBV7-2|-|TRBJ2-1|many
TGTGCCAGCAGCCTCTCGACCCACAATGAGCAGTTCTTC
CASSLSTHNEQFF
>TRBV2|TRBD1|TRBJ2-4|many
TGTGCCAGCAGGCCGACAGGGGGGAAAAACATTCAGTACTTC
CASRPTGGKNIQYF
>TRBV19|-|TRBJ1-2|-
TGTGCCAGTAGCCAATCAAGGGGGGGCAATGGCTACACCTTC
CASSQSRGGNGYTF
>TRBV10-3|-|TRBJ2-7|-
TGTGCCAGCAGTAAGATAGCGGAACCCTTCTACGAGCAGTACTTC
CASSKIAEPFYEQYF
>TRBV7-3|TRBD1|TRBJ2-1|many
TGTGCCAGCAGCTCGGACAGGGACAATGAGCAGTTCTTC
CASSSDRDNEQFF
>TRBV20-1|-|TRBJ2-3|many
TGCAGTGCTAGAGATCTAGCCACTACGCAGTATTTT
CSARDLATTQYF
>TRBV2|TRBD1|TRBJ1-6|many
TGTGCCAGCAGTAGGGACAGGGGAATGAATTCACCCCTCCACTTT
CASSRDRGMNSPLHF
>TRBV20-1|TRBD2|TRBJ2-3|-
TGCAGTGCTAAGGCTCCGGGCGGGAGCACAGATACGCAGTATTTC
CSAKAPGGSTDTQYF
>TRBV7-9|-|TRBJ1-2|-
TGTGCCAGCAGCTTAGATCCAGGTGGCTACACCTTC
CASSLDPGGYTF
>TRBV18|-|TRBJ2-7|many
TGTGCCGGAGGGACAGCACCCTACGAGCAGTACTTC
CAGGTAPYEQYF
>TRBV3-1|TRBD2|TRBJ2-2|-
TGTGCCAGCAGCCTGCGGAGGATAACGGCTAGCGGCAACACCGGGGAGCTGTTTTTT
CASSLRRITASGNTGELFF
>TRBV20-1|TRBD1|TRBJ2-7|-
TGCAGTGCTAGAGACGTGGGACAGGGGGCCTACGAGCAGTACTTC
CSARDVGQGAYEQYF
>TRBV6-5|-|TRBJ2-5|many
TGTGCCAGCATCCTTAACGGGCCACAAGAGACCCAGTACTTC
CASILNGPQETQYF
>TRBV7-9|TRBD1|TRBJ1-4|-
TGTGCCAGCAGTTACTCGAGCAGGGGGCGGGCTAATGAAAAACTGTTTTTT
CASSYSSRGRANEKLFF
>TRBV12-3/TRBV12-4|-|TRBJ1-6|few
TGTGCCAGCAGCACTCTGTGGGGAATAGGTGATTCACCCCTCCACTTT
CASSTLWGIGDSPLHF
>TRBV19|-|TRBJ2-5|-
TGTGCCAGTAGTACCCGCCGCGAGGTTCTTCAAGAGACCCAGTACTTC
CASSTRREVLQETQYF
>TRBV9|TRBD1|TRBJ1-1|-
TGTGCCAGCAGCCCCCAAGGACAGGCGACGGCTTTCTTT
CASSPQGQATAFF
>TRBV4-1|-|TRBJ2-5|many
TGCGCCAGCAGCCAAGATCGCCTACTAGCCCGAGACCAAGAGACCCAGTACTTC
CASSQDRLLARDQETQYF
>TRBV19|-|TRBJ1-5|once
TGTGCCAGTAGTATAGAGCCAGGGGCTCAGCCCCAGCATTTT
CASSIEPGAQPQHF
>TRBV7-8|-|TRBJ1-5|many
TGTGCCAGCAGCCCCCGGACGGGTCAGCCCCAGCATTTT
CASSPRTGQPQHF
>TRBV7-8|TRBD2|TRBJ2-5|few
TGTGCCAGCAGCTTTGCAGCGGGGCCGCAAGAGACCCAGTACTTC
CASSFAAGPQETQYF
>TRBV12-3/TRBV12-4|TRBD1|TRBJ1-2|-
TGTGCCAGCAGTTTAGGACAGGGTCATGGCTACACCTTC
CASSLGQGHGYTF
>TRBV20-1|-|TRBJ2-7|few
TGCAGTGCTAGCAGCCAGCCCTACGAGCAGTACTTC
CSASSQPYEQYF
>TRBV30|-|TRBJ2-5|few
TGTGCCTGGAGTAGCGGCGGACCGGGGGAGACCCAGTACTTC
CAWSSGGPGETQYF
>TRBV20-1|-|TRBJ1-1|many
TGCAGTGCCCAGCGCGGTGGGAGGGACACTGAAGCTTTCTTT
CSAQRGGRDTEAFF
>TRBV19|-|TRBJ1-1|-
TGTGCCAGTAGTCTAAGGGGGGGATCTGAAGCTTTCTTT
CASSLRGGSEAFF
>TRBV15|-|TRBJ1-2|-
TGTGCCACCAGCAGAGATGCCAGGGACCTTAGGGATGGCTACACCTTC
CATSRDARDLRDGYTF
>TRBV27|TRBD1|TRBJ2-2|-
TGTGCCAGCAGTTTGTCGACAGGGCCCGGCGGGGAGCTGTTTTTT
CASSLSTGPGGELFF
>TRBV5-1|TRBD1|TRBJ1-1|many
TGCGCCAGCAGCGTAAGTCAAACAGGGGGGGGAAGCACTGAAGCTTTCTTT
CASSVSQTGGGSTEAFF
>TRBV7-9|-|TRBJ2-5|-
TGTGCCAGCAGCCCTGCCCTAACTAGTAAAGAGACCCAGTACTTC
CASSPALTSKETQYF
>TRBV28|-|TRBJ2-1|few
TGTGCCAGCAGTTTACCGAACAGGGCCCGATTAAGCAATGAGCAGTTCTTC
CASSLPNRARLSNEQFF